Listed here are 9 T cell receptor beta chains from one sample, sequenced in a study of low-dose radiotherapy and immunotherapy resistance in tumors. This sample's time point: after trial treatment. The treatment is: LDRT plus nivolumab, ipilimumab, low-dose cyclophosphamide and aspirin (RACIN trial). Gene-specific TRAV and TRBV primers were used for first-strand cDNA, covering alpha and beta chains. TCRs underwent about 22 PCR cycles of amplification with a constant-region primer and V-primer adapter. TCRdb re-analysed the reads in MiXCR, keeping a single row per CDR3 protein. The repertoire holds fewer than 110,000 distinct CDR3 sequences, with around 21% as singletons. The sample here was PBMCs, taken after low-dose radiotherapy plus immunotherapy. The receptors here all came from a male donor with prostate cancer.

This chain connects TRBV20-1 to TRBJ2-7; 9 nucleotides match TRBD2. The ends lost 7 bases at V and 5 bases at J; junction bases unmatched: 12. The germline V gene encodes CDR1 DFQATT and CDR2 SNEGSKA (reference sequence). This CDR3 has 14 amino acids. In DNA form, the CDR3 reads TGCAGTGTCGTACCGGGACTAGCTAGTAACGAGCAGTACTTC. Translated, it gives CSVVPGLASNEQYF.

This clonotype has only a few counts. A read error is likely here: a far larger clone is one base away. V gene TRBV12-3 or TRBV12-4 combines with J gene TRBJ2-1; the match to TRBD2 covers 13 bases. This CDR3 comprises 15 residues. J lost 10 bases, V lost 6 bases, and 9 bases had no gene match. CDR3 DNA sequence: TGTGCCAGCAGCACGGGACTAGCGGGGTTGAACGAGCAGTTCTTC. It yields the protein CASSTGLAGLNEQFF.

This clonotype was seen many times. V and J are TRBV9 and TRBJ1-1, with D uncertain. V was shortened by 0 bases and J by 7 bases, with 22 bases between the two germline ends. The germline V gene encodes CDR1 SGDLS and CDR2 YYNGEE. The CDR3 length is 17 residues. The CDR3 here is CASSVGVGTGVSHEAFF. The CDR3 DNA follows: TGTGCCAGCAGCGTAGGGGTGGGCACCGGGGTAAGTCATGAAGCTTTCTTT.

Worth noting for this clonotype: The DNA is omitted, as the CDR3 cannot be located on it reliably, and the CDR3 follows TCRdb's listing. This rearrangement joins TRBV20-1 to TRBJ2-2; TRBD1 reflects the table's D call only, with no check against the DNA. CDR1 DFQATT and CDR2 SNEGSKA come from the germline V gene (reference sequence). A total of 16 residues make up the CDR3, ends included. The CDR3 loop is CSVSSGGRNTGELFFF.

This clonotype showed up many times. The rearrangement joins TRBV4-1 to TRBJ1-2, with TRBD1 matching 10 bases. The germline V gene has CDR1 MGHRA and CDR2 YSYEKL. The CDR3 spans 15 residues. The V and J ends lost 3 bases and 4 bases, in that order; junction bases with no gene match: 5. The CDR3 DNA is TGCGCCAGCAGCCAGGGGACAGGGGCGATCTATGGCTACACCTTC. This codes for CASSQGTGAIYGYTF.

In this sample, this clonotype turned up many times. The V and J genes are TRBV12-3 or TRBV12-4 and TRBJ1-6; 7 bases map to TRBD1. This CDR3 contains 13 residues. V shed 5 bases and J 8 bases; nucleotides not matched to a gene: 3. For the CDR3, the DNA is TGTGCCAGCAGTCTTGGGACAGATTCACCCCTCCACTTT. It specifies CASSLGTDSPLHF.

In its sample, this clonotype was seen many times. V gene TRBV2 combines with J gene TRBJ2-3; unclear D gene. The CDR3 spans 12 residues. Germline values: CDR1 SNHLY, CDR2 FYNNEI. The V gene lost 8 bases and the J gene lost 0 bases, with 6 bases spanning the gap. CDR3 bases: TGTGCCAGCGGGCCCAGCACAGATACGCAGTATTTT. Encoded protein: CASGPSTDTQYF.

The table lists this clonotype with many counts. This CDR3 is CASRSAGDSYNEQFF. CDR3 nucleotide sequence: TGTGCCAGCAGGTCAGCGGGGGACTCCTACAATGAGCAGTTCTTC. The chain is built from TRBV7-2 and TRBJ2-1, with TRBD2 identical over 8 bases. Germline trimming cut 6 bases from V and 0 bases from J; bases unmatched to any gene: 4. Germline values: CDR1 SGHTA, CDR2 FQGNSA. This CDR3 has 15 amino acids. The full variable domain, its missing parts supplied by reference TRBV7-2 and TRBJ2-1, is GAGVSQSPSNKVTEKGKDVELRCDPISGHTALYWYRQSLGQGLEFLIYFQGNSAPDKSGLPSDRFSAERTGGSVSTLTIQRTQQEDSAVYLCASRSAGDSYNEQFFGPGTRLTVL.

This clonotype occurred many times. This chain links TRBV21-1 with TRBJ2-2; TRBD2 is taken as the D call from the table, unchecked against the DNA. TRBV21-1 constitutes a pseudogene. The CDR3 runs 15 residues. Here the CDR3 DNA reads TGTGCCAGCAGCGGGGGGAGGGGTTACACCGGGGAGCTGTTTTTT. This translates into CASSGGRGYTGELFF.